This T cell receptor (beta chain) emerged from a study of T-cell memory formation after mild COVID-19. Turning to the study itself: The TCR clusters were mostly specific to one donor.

This clonotype was counted many times. Antigen unknown. CDR1 is SGHAT, CDR2 FQNNGV, per germline. The CDR3 extends over 16 amino acids. With 5 bases removed from V and 10 bases from J, the gap between germline ends came to 25 bases. Study-level results: Contracting clones from day 15 to 85 had balanced CD4/CD8; later expanders favoured CD4+. Prior to infection, memory already included some responding clones, suggesting cross-reactive memory joined.

Constant-segment primers and 5'RACE yielded cDNA libraries for TCR alpha and TCR beta, each carrying sample barcodes and UMIs. TCRdb analysed the 5' RACE reads with MiXCR anew, one entry per CDR3 protein. The top ten clones hold about 22% of a sample with about 350,000 distinct CDR3 sequences, about an eighth of them seen once. This TCR was sampled from a man aged 18 to 35 who had mild COVID-19 (a few samples of this study predate the infection). Cell type and time point are not known. Sequenced input: PBMCs or a T cell subset sorted from them (not recorded which). The gene calls are TRBV11-2 and TRBJ2-3, with D perhaps TRBD1 or TRBD2 (6 bases each). The CDR3 here is CASSPYPRGAITSQYF. The CDR3 DNA reads as TGTGCCAGCAGCCCGTACCCAAGGGGGGCTATTACATCGCAGTATTTT.